This TCR beta chain derives from a study of blood T cell repertoires in COVID-19. In the study overall: Sites across the United States, Italy and Spain contributed samples from acute and convalescent COVID-19.

Germline-derived CDR1 and CDR2 are MNHEY and SVGAGI. The V end was cut by 6 bases, the J end by 8 bases, with 19 bases between. CDR3 size: 15 residues. Here immunoSEQ multiplex PCR was the method, and the copy in TCRdb shows in-frame clones only, minus some. The sample lists just over 300,000 clones, around nine tenths seen once, with approximately 2% in the top ten. This receptor was identified in a woman aged 30 to 39 with COVID-19, enrolled during active disease. V usage is TRBV6-5 and J usage is TRBJ1-4; D gene ambiguous. Material for sequencing was peripheral blood. CDR3 loop: CASRNQDLRGEKLFF. As DNA, the CDR3 is TGTGCCAGCAGGAATCAGGACCTAAGAGGGGAAAAACTGTTTTTT.